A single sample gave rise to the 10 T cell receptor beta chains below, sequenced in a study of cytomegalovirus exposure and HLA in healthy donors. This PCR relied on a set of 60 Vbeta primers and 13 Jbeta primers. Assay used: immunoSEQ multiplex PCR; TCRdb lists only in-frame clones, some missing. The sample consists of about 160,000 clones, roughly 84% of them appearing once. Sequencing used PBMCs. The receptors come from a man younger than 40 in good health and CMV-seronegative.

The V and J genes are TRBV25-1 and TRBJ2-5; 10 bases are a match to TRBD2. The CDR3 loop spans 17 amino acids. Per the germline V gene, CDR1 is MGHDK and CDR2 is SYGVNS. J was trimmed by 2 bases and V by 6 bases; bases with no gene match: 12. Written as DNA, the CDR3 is TGTGCCAGCAGCTCGTTTCGGGCTAGCGGGGGACAAGAGACCCAGTACTTC. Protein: CASSSFRASGGQETQYF.

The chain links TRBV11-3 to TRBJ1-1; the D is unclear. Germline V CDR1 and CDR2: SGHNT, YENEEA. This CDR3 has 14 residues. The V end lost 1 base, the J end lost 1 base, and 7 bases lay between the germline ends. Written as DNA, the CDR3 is TGTGCCAGCAGCTTAGTGTCAGAGAACACTGAAGCTTTCTTT. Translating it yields CASSLVSENTEAFF.

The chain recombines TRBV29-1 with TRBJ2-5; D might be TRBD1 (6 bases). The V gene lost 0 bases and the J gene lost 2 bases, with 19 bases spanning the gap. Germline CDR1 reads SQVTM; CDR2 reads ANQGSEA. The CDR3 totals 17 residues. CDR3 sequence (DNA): TGCAGCGTTGAAGATCGCAGGACAGCCCGCGGACAAGAGACCCAGTACTTC. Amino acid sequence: CSVEDRRTARGQETQYF.

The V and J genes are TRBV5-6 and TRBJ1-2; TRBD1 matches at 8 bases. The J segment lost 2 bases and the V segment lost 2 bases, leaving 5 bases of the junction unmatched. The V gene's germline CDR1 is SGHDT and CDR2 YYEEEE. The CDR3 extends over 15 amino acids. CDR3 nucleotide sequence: TGTGCCAGCAGCTTTAAGGACAGGGTGAACTATGGCTACACCTTC. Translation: CASSFKDRVNYGYTF.

CDR3 nucleotides: TGTGCCAGCAGCTTAGCGGGACACACGCAGGGCACTGAAGCTTTCTTT. Its translation: CASSLAGHTQGTEAFF. This rearrangement joins TRBV7-2 to TRBJ1-1, with a tentative D call TRBD1 (6 bases). V shed 0 bases and J shed 4 bases, with 15 bases lying between them. Germline V gene lookup returns CDR1 SGHTA and CDR2 FQGNSA. This CDR3 comprises 16 residues.

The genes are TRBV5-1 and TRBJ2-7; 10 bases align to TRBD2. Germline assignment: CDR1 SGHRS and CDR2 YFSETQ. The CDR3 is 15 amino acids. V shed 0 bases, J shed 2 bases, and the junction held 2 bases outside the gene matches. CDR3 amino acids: CASSLASGGAYEQYF. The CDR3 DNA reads TGCGCCAGCAGCTTGGCCAGCGGGGGGGCCTACGAGCAGTACTTC.

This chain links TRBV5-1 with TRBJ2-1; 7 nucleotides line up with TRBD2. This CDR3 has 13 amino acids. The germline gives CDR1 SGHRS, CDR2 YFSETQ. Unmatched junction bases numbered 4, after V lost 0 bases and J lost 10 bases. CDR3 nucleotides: TGCGCCAGCAGCTTGGCCGGGGGGTGGGAGCAGTTCTTC. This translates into CASSLAGGWEQFF.

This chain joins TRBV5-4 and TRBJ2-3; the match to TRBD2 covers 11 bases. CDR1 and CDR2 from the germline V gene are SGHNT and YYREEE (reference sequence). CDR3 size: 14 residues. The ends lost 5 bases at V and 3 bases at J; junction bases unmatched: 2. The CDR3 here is CASRASGRTDTQYF. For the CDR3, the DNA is TGTGCCAGCAGGGCTAGCGGGAGGACAGATACGCAGTATTTT.

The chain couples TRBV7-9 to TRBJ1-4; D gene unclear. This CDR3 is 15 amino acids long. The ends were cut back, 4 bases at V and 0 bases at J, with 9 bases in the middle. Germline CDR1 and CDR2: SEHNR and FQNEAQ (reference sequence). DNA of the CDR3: TGTGCCAGCAGCTCAAAACCGGCAACTAATGAAAAACTGTTTTTT. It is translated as CASSSKPATNEKLFF.

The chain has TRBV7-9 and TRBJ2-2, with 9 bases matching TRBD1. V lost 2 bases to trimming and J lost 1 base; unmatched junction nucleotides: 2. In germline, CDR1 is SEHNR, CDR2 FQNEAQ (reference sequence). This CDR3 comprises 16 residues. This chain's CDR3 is CASSLRDRENTGELFF. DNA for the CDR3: TGTGCCAGCAGCTTAAGGGACAGGGAGAACACCGGGGAGCTGTTTTTT.